The 9 T cell receptor beta chains below were found in one sample sequenced in a study of T cells in Graves' hyperthyroidism and ophthalmopathy. Amplified regions were TCR beta CDR3 sequences from RNA transcripts. Primed by the HTBI set, a first-round RT-PCR was run on the TCR CDR3. Each CDR3 protein gets one entry after TCRdb re-called the multiplex PCR reads with MiXCR. In the table there are about 740,000 distinct CDR3 sequences, around 15% of which are singletons. Material: blood. The source of these receptors is a woman younger than 35 with Graves' hyperthyroidism.

This clonotype was picked up many times. This chain uses TRBV20-1 with TRBJ1-1; unclear D gene. CDR3 length: 10 amino acids. V was trimmed by 4 bases and J by 3 bases, leaving 3 bases between them. Germline V CDR1 and CDR2: DFQATT, SNEGSKA (reference sequence). The CDR3 DNA reads TGCAGTGCTACAGACACTGAAGCTTTCTTT. Amino acid sequence: CSATDTEAFF.

The chain has TRBV29-1 and TRBJ2-6; D not resolved. CDR1 is SQVTM, CDR2 ANQGSEA, per germline. The germline V and J ends were trimmed by 7 bases and 9 bases, with 7 bases remaining between them. The CDR3 runs 10 residues. The CDR3 loop reads CSGWVNVLTF. CDR3 nucleotide sequence: TGCAGCGGGTGGGTCAACGTCCTGACTTTC.

This chain links TRBV6-1 with TRBJ1-1; D remains ambiguous. The CDR3 runs 14 residues. V shed 1 base and J shed 3 bases, with 9 bases lying between them. The germline CDR1 and CDR2 sequences are MNHNS and SASEGT. CDR3 amino acids: CASSEVAGDTEAFF. DNA of the CDR3: TGTGCCAGCAGTGAAGTAGCAGGAGACACTGAAGCTTTCTTT.

This chain joins TRBV25-1 and TRBJ2-7; D ambiguous. The CDR3 has 13 residues. Germline V lookup: CDR1 MGHDK, CDR2 SYGVNS. With 6 bases removed from V and 5 bases from J, the gap between germline ends came to 14 bases. CDR3 bases: TGTGCCAGCAGATTTGGGAACTTCAACGAGCAGTACTTC. This translates into CASRFGNFNEQYF.

This clonotype was counted between two and nine times. The J gene is TRBJ2-1, the V gene TRBV19, with D perhaps assigned TRBD1 or TRBD2 (5 bases each). Germline V CDR1 and CDR2: LNHDA, SQIVND (reference sequence). This CDR3 is built from 15 residues. The V and J ends lost 3 bases and 8 bases respectively, with 17 bases between them. The CDR3 loop reads CASSIRAPMGDEQFF. The CDR3 DNA reads TGTGCCAGTAGTATTAGGGCTCCGATGGGGGATGAGCAGTTCTTC.

The genes are TRBV5-1 and TRBJ2-1; 11 bases match TRBD2. V lost 2 bases to trimming and J lost 6 bases; unmatched junction nucleotides: 4. Germline loops: CDR1 SGHRS, CDR2 YFSETQ. This CDR3 is 15 amino acids long. CDR3 loop: CASSFLAGGTNEQFF. The CDR3 region has the DNA TGCGCCAGCAGCTTCCTAGCGGGAGGTACCAATGAGCAGTTCTTC.

The rearrangement joins TRBV2 to TRBJ1-2; 11 nucleotides align to TRBD1. CDR3 length: 14 residues. V dropped 7 bases and J dropped 7; count of bases not matched to a gene: 8. CDR1 is SNHLY and CDR2 is FYNNEI in the germline V gene. The CDR3 DNA sequence: TGTGCCAGCAATGACGGGACAGGGGGAAGTGGCTACACCTTC. Amino acids: CASNDGTGGSGYTF. The variable domain in full, with the rest retrieved from reference TRBV2 and TRBJ1-2, is EPEVTQTPSHQVTQMGQEVILRCVPISNHLYFYWYRQILGQKVEFLVSFYNNEISEKSEIFDDQFSVERPDGSNFTLKIRSTKLEDSAMYFCASNDGTGGSGYTFGSGTRLTVV.

This clonotype was counted many times. The gene calls are TRBV28 and TRBJ2-3; D perhaps matches TRBD1 (5 bases). Trimming removed 10 bases at V and 3 bases at J, with 14 bases between. This CDR3 has 13 amino acids. Germline values: CDR1 MDHEN, CDR2 SYDVKM. CDR3: CATSQGLTDTQYF. The CDR3 region has the DNA TGTGCCACTTCTCAGGGTCTTACAGATACGCAGTATTTT. Filled out from reference TRBV28 and TRBJ2-3, the complete variable domain reads DVKVTQSSRYLVKRTGEKVFLECVQDMDHENMFWYRQDPGLGLRLIYFSYDVKMKEKGDIPEGYSVSREKKERFSLILESASTNQTSMYLCATSQGLTDTQYFGPGTRLTVL.

Note on this clonotype: One junction end disagrees with the germline gene, perhaps due to a read error. The V gene is TRBV12-3 or TRBV12-4, the J gene TRBJ2-1; 7 bases align to TRBD2. The CDR3 is 14 residues long. CDR3: CASRAGRGPNERFF. CDR3 DNA: TGTGCCAGCAGAGCGGGACGGGGCCCCAATGAGCGGTTCTTC.